Presented here are 2 T cell receptor beta chains from one specimen sequenced in a study of T cell responses to AZD1222 COVID-19 vaccine (dated by TCRdb to about 2021). The time point tag for this specimen amounts to: about 28 days (+/-7) after the second vaccine dose. Library generation was performed with the immunoSEQ multiplex PCR assay. TCRdb provides this immuneACCESS table in a form limited to in-frame rearrangements. Some clones are lacking; in checked studies, under half of them reflect an unresolved V gene, and why the rest are absent is not known. The sample table lists roughly 150,000 clones, 85% to 95% of them with a count of one. The ten largest clones capture more than 1.3% of the sample. The sequencing used peripheral blood, collected 28 days after the second AZD1222 dose. These receptors all stem from an adult who received the AZD1222 COVID-19 vaccine.

In DNA form, the CDR3 reads TGCGCCAGCAGCCAAGGACTAGCGGGGAACTCCTACAATGAGCAGTTCTTC. As protein: CASSQGLAGNSYNEQFF. This sequence joins TRBV4-1 and TRBJ2-1, with 11 bases identical to TRBD2. V gave up 1 base and J gave up 0 bases; unmatched junction bases: 2. This CDR3 contains 17 residues. Looked up from germline, CDR1 is MGHRA and CDR2 is YSYEKL.

The chain employs TRBV5-1 and TRBJ2-7; TRBD2 might be the D (6 bases). The germline gives CDR1 SGHRS, CDR2 YFSETQ. V was trimmed by 0 bases and J by 2 bases, leaving 15 bases between them. The CDR3 has 16 residues. The CDR3 DNA sequence: TGCGCCAGCAGCTTGGCATTCGGTAGCGGCCCCTACGAGCAGTACTTC. It specifies CASSLAFGSGPYEQYF.